This record covers a single T cell receptor (beta chain). Antigen unknown. Without the conserved terminal phenylalanine or tryptophan, this CDR3 likely stems from a read error. The data stem from a study of shared clonotypes between healthy human individuals. The length of the CDR3 is 21 residues. CDR1 and CDR2 from the germline V gene are ENHRY and SYGVKD. With 0 bases removed from V and 1 base from J, the gap between germline ends came to 27 bases. Clones were read by immunoSEQ multiplex PCR, and TCRdb kept only the in-frame ones, dropping some. This sample has more than 2 million clones, with around 95% found just once. Whole-study results and caveats: Researchers sampled only blood; tissue repertoires likely differ.

The chain has TRBV10-3 and TRBJ1-1; a weak D match, TRBD1 (5 bases). Sequenced material: naive CD4+ T cells sorted from blood. Described subset: CD45RA+ positively selected. The sequence was collected from a man in his late teens or twenties in good health. The CDR3, as DNA: TGTGCCATCAGTGAGTCGACCGGTAGGGGCAGACCCGACCTGACGAACACTGAAGCTTTCCTT. Encoded protein: CAISESTGRGRPDLTNTEAFL.